This T cell receptor beta chain was recorded in a study of blood T cell repertoires in COVID-19. The wider study: Material from acute and convalescent COVID-19 was sourced from the United States, Italy and Spain. T cells, B-cell-depleted T cells, or PBMCs supplied cDNA or gDNA.

Authors' methods: Amplification of reference gene primers was used by the study to estimate nucleated cell counts. Only in-frame clones appear in the TCRdb table, and some are missing; sequencing was by immunoSEQ multiplex PCR. The V and J calls and clone size were taken over from that table, and D and trimming were inferred from the DNA. The table shows 75,000 to 95,000 clones, with around 67% occurring only once. V was shortened by 1 base and J by 11 bases, with 15 bases between the two germline ends. In germline, CDR1 is SGHDT, CDR2 YYEEEE. The CDR3 is made up of 14 amino acids. This receptor was taken from a woman in her fifties or sixties in a cohort sampled during active or convalescent COVID-19. V usage is TRBV5-6 and J usage is TRBJ2-2; D perhaps matches TRBD2 (6 bases). Sequencing used peripheral blood. The CDR3 DNA sequence: TGTGCCAGCAGCTTGACTAGCTCCCCCCCCGAGCTGTTTTTT. Amino acid sequence: CASSLTSSPPELFF.